This T cell receptor beta chain was identified in a study of tumor-infiltrating lymphocytes in primary liver carcinoma. As to this clonotype: Sequence at one end of the junction differs from germline and may be a read error.

From 500 to 600 ng of total RNA, TCR beta-specific cDNA was reverse-transcribed using a constant-region primer. What produced the TCR beta libraries was three nested multiplex PCR rounds using slightly modified ARM-PCR. TRBV1-TRBV30 forward primers and a C-beta reverse primer were used in the first two PCR rounds, which each ran for approximately 9 cycles. TCRdb reanalysed the multiplex PCR reads using MiXCR and keeps one entry per CDR3 protein. Among about 32,000 distinct CDR3 sequences listed, roughly 80% were seen once. Scientists recovered RNA and DNA together from approximately 20-30 mg of unsorted bulk tissue. Germline V CDR1 and CDR2: DFQATT, SNEGSKA (reference sequence). The CDR3 has 14 amino acids.

This chain connects TRBV20-1 to TRBJ2-7; TRBD2 matches at 8 bases. The sequence was obtained from a man in his forties with primary liver carcinoma and hepatitis B virus infection. Sequenced input: liver tumor tissue from sampling region 4. Sample subset: tumor region T4, right-lateral pole. DNA of the CDR3: TGCAGTGCTCGGGGGGGTGGGGGGAGCTACAAGCAGTACTTC. It is translated as CSARGGGGSYKQYF.